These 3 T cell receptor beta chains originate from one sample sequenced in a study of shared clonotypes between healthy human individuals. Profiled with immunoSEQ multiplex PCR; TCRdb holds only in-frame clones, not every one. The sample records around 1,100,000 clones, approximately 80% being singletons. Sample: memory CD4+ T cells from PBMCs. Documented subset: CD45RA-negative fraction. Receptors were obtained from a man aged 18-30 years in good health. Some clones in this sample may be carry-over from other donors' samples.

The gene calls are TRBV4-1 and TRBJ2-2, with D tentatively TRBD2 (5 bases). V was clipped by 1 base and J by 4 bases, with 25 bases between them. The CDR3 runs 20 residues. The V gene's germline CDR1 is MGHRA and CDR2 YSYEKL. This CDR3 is CASSQVRRVNRYTLTGELFF. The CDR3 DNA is TGCGCCAGCAGCCAAGTCCGGCGGGTCAATAGGTACACCCTCACCGGGGAGCTGTTTTTT.

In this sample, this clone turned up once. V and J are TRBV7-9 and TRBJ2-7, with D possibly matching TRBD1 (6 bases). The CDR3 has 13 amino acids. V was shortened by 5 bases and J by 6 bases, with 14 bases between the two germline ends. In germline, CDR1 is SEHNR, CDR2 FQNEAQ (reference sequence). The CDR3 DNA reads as TGTGCCAGCAGCGCGCTCAGCAGGGGCGAGCAGTACTTC. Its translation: CASSALSRGEQYF. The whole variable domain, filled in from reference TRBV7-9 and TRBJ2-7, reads DTGVSQNPRHKITKRGQNVTFRCDPISEHNRLYWYRQTLGQGPEFLTYFQNEAQLEKSRLLSDRFSAERPKGSFSTLEIQRTEQGDSAMYLCASSALSRGEQYFGPGTRLTVT.

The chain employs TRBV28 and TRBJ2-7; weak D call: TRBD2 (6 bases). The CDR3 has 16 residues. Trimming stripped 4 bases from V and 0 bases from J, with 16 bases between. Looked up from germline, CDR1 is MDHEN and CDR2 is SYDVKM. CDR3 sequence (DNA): TGTGCCAGCAGTTCCCGCCGGGGGTGGAGCTCCTACGAGCAGTACTTC. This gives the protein CASSSRRGWSSYEQYF.